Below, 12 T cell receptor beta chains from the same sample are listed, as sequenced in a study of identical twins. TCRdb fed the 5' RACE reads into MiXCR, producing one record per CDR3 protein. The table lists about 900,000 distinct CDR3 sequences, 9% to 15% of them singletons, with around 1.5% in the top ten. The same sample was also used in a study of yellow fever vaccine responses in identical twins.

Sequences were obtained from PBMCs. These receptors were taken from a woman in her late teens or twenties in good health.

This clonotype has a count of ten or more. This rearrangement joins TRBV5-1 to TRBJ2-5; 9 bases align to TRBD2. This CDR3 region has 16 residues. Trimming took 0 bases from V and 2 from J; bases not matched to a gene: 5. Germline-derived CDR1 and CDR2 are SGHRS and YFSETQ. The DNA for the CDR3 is TGCGCCAGCAGCTTGGTACTAGCGGGCATACAAGAGACCCAGTACTTC. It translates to CASSLVLAGIQETQYF.

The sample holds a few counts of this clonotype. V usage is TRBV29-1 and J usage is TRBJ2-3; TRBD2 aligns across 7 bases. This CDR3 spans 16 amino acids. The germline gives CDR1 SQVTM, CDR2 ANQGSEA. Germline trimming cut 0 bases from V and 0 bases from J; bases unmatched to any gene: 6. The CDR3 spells CSVEDLSGTSTDTQYF. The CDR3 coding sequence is TGCAGCGTTGAAGACCTAAGCGGGACTAGCACAGATACGCAGTATTTT.

The CDR3 DNA sequence: TGTGCCAGCTCACCGGGACAACCCTACGAGCAGTACGTC. It specifies CASSPGQPYEQYV. The J gene is TRBJ2-7, the V gene TRBV18; D possibly corresponds to TRBD1 (6 bases). CDR1 and CDR2 from the germline V gene are KGHSH and LQKENI. V dropped 3 bases and J dropped 2 bases, with 8 bases sitting between them. The CDR3 covers 13 residues.

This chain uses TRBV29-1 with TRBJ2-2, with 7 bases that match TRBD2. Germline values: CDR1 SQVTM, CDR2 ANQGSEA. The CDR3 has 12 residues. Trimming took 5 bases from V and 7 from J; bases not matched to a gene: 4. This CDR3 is CSVSRGNGELFF. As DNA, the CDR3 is TGCAGCGTTTCGCGGGGGAACGGGGAGCTGTTTTTT.

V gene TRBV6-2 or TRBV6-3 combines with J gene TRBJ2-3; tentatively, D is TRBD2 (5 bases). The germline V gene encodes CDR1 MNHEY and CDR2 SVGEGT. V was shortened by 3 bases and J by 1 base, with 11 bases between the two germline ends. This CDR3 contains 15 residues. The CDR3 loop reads CASSYRPAGTDTQYF. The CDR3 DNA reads TGTGCCAGCAGTTATCGCCCAGCGGGCACAGATACGCAGTATTTT.

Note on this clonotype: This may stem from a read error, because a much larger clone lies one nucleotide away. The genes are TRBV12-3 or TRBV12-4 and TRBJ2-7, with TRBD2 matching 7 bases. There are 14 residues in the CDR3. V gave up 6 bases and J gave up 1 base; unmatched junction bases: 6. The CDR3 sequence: CASRLGLVSYEQYF. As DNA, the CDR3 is TGTGCCAGCAGACTCGGACTAGTTTCCTACGAGCAGTACTTC.

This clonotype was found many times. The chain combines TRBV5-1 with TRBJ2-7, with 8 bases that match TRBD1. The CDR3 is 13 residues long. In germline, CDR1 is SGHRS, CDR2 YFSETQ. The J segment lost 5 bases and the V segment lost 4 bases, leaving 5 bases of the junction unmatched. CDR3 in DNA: TGCGCCAGCAGCACCGGGACAGGTAACGAGCAGTACTTC. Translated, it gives CASSTGTGNEQYF.

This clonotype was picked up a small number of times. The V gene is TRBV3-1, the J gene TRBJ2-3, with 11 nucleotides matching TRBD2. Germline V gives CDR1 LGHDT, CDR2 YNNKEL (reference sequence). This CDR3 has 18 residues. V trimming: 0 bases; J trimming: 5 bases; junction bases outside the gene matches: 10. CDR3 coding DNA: TGTGCCAGCAGCCAAGATTGGAGTAGCGGGGGGGCGATAGATACGCAGTATTTT. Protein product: CASSQDWSSGGAIDTQYF.

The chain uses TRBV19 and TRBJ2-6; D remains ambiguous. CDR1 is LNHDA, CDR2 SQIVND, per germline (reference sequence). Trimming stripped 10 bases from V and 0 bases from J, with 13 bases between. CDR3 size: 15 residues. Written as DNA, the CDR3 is TGTGCCACAACGGACGGAAGCTCTGGGGCCAACGTCCTGACTTTC. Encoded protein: CATTDGSSGANVLTF.

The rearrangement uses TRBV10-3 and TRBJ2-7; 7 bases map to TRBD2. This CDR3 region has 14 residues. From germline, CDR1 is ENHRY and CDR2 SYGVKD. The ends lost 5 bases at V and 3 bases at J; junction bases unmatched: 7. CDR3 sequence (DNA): TGTGCCATCAGTAGCGGGAACTCAGACTACGAGCAGTACTTC. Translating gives CAISSGNSDYEQYF.

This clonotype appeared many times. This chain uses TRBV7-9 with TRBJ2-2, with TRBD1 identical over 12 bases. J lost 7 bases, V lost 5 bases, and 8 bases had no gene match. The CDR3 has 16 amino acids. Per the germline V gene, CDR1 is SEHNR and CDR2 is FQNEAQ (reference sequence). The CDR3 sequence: CASSGRDRGQVGELFF. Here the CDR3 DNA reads TGTGCCAGCAGCGGCCGGGACAGGGGGCAAGTCGGGGAGCTGTTTTTT.

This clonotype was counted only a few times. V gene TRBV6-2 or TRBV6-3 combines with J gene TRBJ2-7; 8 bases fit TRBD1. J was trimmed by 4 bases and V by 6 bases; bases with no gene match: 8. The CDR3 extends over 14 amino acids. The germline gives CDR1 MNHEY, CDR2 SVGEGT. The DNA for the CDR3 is TGTGCCAGCAGCCGCGGGACAGGCGTATACGAGCAGTACTTC. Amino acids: CASSRGTGVYEQYF.